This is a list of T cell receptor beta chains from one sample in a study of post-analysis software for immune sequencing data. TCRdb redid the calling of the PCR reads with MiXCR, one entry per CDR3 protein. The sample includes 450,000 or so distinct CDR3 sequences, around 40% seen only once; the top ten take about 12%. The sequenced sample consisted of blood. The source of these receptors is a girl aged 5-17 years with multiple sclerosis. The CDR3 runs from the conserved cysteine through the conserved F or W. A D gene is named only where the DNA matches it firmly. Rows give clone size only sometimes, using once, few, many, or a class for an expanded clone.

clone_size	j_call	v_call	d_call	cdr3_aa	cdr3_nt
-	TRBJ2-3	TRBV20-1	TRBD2	CSAREVAGGYTDTQYF	TGCAGTGCTAGAGAGGTAGCGGGGGGCTACACAGATACGCAGTATTTT
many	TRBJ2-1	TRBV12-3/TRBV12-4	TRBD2	CASGDLAGSSYNEQFF	TGTGCCAGCGGGGATTTAGCGGGGAGCTCCTACAATGAGCAGTTCTTC
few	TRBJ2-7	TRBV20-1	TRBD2	CSAPRTSGTMPIEQYF	TGCAGTGCTCCGCGGACTAGCGGGACAATGCCTATCGAGCAGTACTTC
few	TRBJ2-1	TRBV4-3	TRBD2	CASSQQAGDTYNEQFF	TGCGCCAGCAGCCAGCAAGCGGGAGATACCTACAATGAGCAGTTCTTC
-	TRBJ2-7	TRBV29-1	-	CSVGQSMIDEQYF	TGCAGCGTTGGACAGTCCATGATTGACGAGCAGTACTTC
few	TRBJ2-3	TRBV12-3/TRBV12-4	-	CASRRATDTQYF	TGTGCCAGCAGGAGGGCCACAGATACGCAGTATTTT
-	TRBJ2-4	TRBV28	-	CASSWTEPNIQYF	TGTGCCAGCAGTTGGACAGAGCCAAACATTCAGTACTTC
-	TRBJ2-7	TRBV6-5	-	CASSWALTSYEQYF	TGTGCCAGCAGTTGGGCCCTTACTTCCTACGAGCAGTACTTC
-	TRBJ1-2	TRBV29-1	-	CSVSRGNGYTF	TGCAGCGTTTCAAGGGGAAATGGCTACACCTTC
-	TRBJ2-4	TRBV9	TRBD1	CASSPGQGSPQYF	TGTGCCAGCAGCCCGGGACAGGGTTCCCCGCAGTACTTC
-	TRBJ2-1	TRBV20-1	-	CSAGRNSYNEQFF	TGCAGTGCGGGACGGAATTCCTACAATGAGCAGTTCTTC
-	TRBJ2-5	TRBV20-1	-	CSARPYDRSLGETQYF	TGCAGTGCTAGACCTTATGACAGGTCCCTAGGGGAGACCCAGTACTTC
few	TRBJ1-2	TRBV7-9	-	CASSSRGLPTNYGYTF	TGTGCCAGCAGCTCACGAGGTCTTCCTACTAACTATGGCTACACCTTC
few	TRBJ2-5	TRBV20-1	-	CSVGAQETQYF	TGCAGTGTGGGCGCCCAAGAGACCCAGTACTTC
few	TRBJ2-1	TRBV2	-	CASRGRKSSLPTYNEQFF	TGTGCCAGCAGGGGACGCAAATCCTCGCTCCCAACCTACAATGAGCAGTTCTTC
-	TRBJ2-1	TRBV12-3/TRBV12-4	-	CASRIPSANEQFF	TGTGCCAGCAGAATCCCTAGCGCCAATGAGCAGTTCTTC
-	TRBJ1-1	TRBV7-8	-	CASSQMTGNTEAFF	TGTGCCAGCAGCCAGATGACAGGGAACACTGAAGCTTTCTTT
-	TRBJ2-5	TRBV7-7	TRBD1	CASSRTGGFQETQYF	TGTGCTAGCAGTCGGACAGGGGGCTTCCAAGAGACCCAGTACTTC
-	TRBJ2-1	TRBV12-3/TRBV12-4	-	CASSPRVERYNEQFF	TGTGCCAGCAGTCCCCGTGTGGAGCGGTACAATGAGCAGTTCTTC
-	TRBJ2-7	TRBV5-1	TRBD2	CASSPRPTAGSGEQYF	TGCGCCAGCAGCCCCCGGCCTACAGCGGGATCGGGCGAGCAGTACTTC
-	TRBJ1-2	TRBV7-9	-	CASSTRTDYGYTF	TGTGCCAGCAGCACCCGGACAGATTATGGCTACACCTTC
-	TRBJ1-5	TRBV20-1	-	CSARFPGSNQPQHF	TGCAGTGCTAGGTTTCCGGGTAGCAATCAGCCCCAGCATTTT
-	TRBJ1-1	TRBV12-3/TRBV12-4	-	CASRAYDPGENEAFF	TGTGCCAGCAGGGCCTATGACCCGGGAGAGAATGAAGCTTTCTTT
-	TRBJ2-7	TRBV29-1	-	CSVATEITYEQYF	TGCAGCGTTGCGACAGAAATAACCTACGAGCAGTACTTC
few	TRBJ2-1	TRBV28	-	CASSFSSWEFF	TGTGCCAGCAGTTTTTCTAGCTGGGAGTTCTTC
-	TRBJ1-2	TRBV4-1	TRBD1	CASSQGIKGQLANYGYTF	TGCGCCAGCAGCCAGGGTATTAAGGGACAGTTAGCTAACTATGGCTACACCTTC
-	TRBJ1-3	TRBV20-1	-	CSARDLEASGNTIYF	TGCAGTGCTAGAGATCTGGAAGCCTCTGGAAACACCATATATTTT
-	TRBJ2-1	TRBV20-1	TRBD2	CSARFPTSGSSEQFF	TGCAGTGCTAGGTTCCCGACTAGCGGGAGTTCTGAGCAGTTCTTC
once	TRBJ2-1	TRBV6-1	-	CASSGALSSYNEQFF	TGTGCCAGCAGCGGCGCCCTGAGCTCCTACAATGAGCAGTTCTTC
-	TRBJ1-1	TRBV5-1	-	CASSLGLRLGAEAFF	TGCGCCAGCAGCTTGGGGCTTCGGCTAGGGGCTGAAGCTTTCTTT
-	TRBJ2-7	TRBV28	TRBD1	CASSPPGQFSYEQYF	TGTGCCAGCAGTCCACCGGGACAGTTCTCCTACGAGCAGTACTTC
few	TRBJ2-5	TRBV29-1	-	CSVESGTETQYF	TGCAGCGTTGAAAGTGGGACGGAGACCCAGTACTTC
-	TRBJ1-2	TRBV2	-	CASSRTRGYTF	TGTGCCAGCAGCCGGACTCGTGGCTACACCTTC
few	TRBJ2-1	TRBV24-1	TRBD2	CATSDPRKRGTNEQFF	TGTGCCACCAGTGATCCCCGGAAGCGGGGGACAAATGAGCAGTTCTTC
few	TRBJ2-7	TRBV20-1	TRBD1	CSAREDRVSYEQYF	TGCAGTGCTAGGGAGGACAGGGTGAGCTACGAGCAGTACTTC
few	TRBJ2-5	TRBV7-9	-	CASSRTVNRQETQYF	TGTGCCAGCAGCCGGACGGTCAATCGGCAAGAGACCCAGTACTTC
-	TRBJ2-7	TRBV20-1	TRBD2	CSARDRRSGRCYEQYF	TGCAGTGCTAGAGATCGGCGGAGCGGGAGGTGCTACGAGCAGTACTTC
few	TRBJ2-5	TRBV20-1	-	CSAQPGHLLPQYF	TGCAGTGCTCAGCCGGGACACCTGCTACCCCAGTACTTC
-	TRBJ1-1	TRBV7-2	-	CASSLEHSNTEAFF	TGTGCCAGCAGCTTAGAGCACTCGAACACTGAAGCTTTCTTT
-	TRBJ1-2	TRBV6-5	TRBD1	CASSWDRRNYGYTF	TGTGCCAGCAGTTGGGACAGGAGGAACTATGGCTACACCTTC
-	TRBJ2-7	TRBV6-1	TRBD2	CASSEGLAGTSYEQYF	TGTGCCAGCAGTGAAGGACTAGCGGGAACCTCCTACGAGCAGTACTTC